A selection of T cell receptor beta chains follows, all from one sample in a study of T cell responses to AZD1222 COVID-19 vaccine. Using immunoSEQ multiplex PCR, the repertoire was profiled, and TCRdb retains in-frame clones only, with some absent. This sample has over 90,000 clones; 86% occur once, and the top ten carry less than 6%. The sequences come from peripheral blood, collected on day 0 of AZD1222 vaccination. Source of these receptors: an adult in good health. The CDR3 runs from the conserved cysteine through the conserved F or W. A D gene is named only where the DNA matches it firmly. Size tells how often a clone was seen (once, few, many) or the class of an expanded clone, and some rows leave it out.

>.|TRBJ1-6|.|TRBV4-3
TGCGCCAGCAGCCAAGCGGGCCTTCACTCACCCCTCCACTTT
CASSQAGLHSPLHF
>.|TRBJ2-3|.|TRBV7-2
TGTGCCAGCAGCTTCCGGGACGAGGTGCAGTATTTT
CASSFRDEVQYF
>.|TRBJ2-3|.|TRBV7-3
TGTGCCAGCAGCCCGCGGGCCACAGATACGCAGTATTTT
CASSPRATDTQYF
>.|TRBJ1-4|.|TRBV27
TGTGCCAGCAGCCAAAGAGCTAATGAAAAACTGTTTTTT
CASSQRANEKLFF
>TRBD1|TRBJ2-3|.|TRBV5-4
TGTGCCAGCAGTAAACAGGGGGATACGCAGTATTTT
CASSKQGDTQYF
>.|TRBJ2-1|.|TRBV29-1
TGCAGCGTTGAGGGGCGGGCACAACAGAAGGAGCAGTTCTTC
CSVEGRAQQKEQFF
>.|TRBJ2-2|.|TRBV5-1
TGCGCCAGCAGCTTGGGGTCCGGGGAGCTGTTTTTT
CASSLGSGELFF
>.|TRBJ2-3|.|TRBV7-9
TGTGCCAGCAGCTTATTGGGGGGCACAGATACGCAGTATTTT
CASSLLGGTDTQYF
>TRBD1|TRBJ2-2|.|TRBV19
TGTGCCAGTTCGACGAGACAGGGGGCTGTTGGGGAGCTGTTTTTT
CASSTRQGAVGELFF
>.|TRBJ2-1|.|TRBV3-1/TRBV3-2
TGTGCCAGCAGCCGGCACAGGGTGGGGTACAATGAGCAGTTCTTC
CASSRHRVGYNEQFF
>TRBD1|TRBJ2-1|.|TRBV5-1
TGCGCCAGCAGCCCAGGGGGTACCTCCTACAATGAGCAGTTCTTC
CASSPGGTSYNEQFF
>TRBD1|TRBJ1-2|.|TRBV28
TGTGCCAGCAGTTTTGTCACAGGGGGTAACAGGGGCTACACCTTC
CASSFVTGGNRGYTF
>.|TRBJ1-5|.|TRBV7-2
TGTGCCAGCAGCTTCGCAGACAATCAGCCCCAGCATTTT
CASSFADNQPQHF
>TRBD1|TRBJ1-2|.|TRBV7-3
TGTGCCAGCAGCCGCGGACAGGGGAATCATGGCTACACCTTC
CASSRGQGNHGYTF
>.|TRBJ2-7|once|TRBV7-9
TGTGCCAGCAGCTTAGCGCCGGTTAAGGGGGCCTACGAGCAGTACTTC
CASSLAPVKGAYEQYF
>TRBD1|TRBJ1-4|few|TRBV6-1
TGTGCCAGCAGTGAAGGCAGGGGGGATGAAAAACTGTTTTTT
CASSEGRGDEKLFF
>.|TRBJ2-5|.|TRBV4-3
TGCGCCAGCAGCCACGGCCAGGGTGAGACCCAGTACTTC
CASSHGQGETQYF
>.|TRBJ2-7|.|TRBV20-1
TGCAGTGCTCCTATATTCTACGAGCAGTACTTC
CSAPIFYEQYF
>.|TRBJ2-1|.|TRBV5-1
TGCGCCAGCAGCTTGGAATTAGGTCCAGGCGTCGCCTACAATGAGCAGTTCTTC
CASSLELGPGVAYNEQFF
>.|TRBJ1-3|.|TRBV27
TGTGCCAGCAGGCTTAGGACCGGCTCTGGAAACACCATATATTTT
CASRLRTGSGNTIYF
>TRBD1|TRBJ1-6|.|TRBV30
TGTGCCTGGATAGGGGGCAGCTCCTATAATTCACCCCTCCACTTT
CAWIGGSSYNSPLHF
>.|TRBJ1-1|.|TRBV11-2
TGTGCCAGCAGCTTAGATCTTAGTGAAGCTTTCTTT
CASSLDLSEAFF
>.|TRBJ2-2|.|TRBV7-8
TGTGCCAGCAGCTTAGAAGTTCCCGGGACAATCGGGGAGCTGTTTTTT
CASSLEVPGTIGELFF
>TRBD2|TRBJ2-5|.|TRBV9
TGTGCCAGCAGCGTAGGAAGCGGGGGGGTTAGAGAGACCCAGTACTTC
CASSVGSGGVRETQYF
>.|TRBJ1-3|.|TRBV2
TGTGCCAGTACAATGAACTCTGGAAACACCATATATTTT
CASTMNSGNTIYF
>.|TRBJ1-1|.|TRBV3-1/TRBV3-2
TGTGCCAGCAGCCTAGGGACGGAAGCTTTCTTT
CASSLGTEAFF
>.|TRBJ1-5|.|TRBV4-2
TGTGCCAGCAGCCAAGGGACAGACCCCAATCAGCCCCAGCATTTT
CASSQGTDPNQPQHF
>TRBD1|TRBJ1-3|.|TRBV6-2/TRBV6-3
TGTGCCAGCAGTTTCGACAGGGGTGGAAACACCATATATTTT
CASSFDRGGNTIYF
>.|TRBJ1-1|once|TRBV10-3
TGTGCCATCAGGGGCAGATCGAACACTGAAGCTTTCTTT
CAIRGRSNTEAFF
>TRBD1|TRBJ2-7|.|TRBV2
TGTGCCAGCAGTGTCGGGACAGGGAACTACGAGCAGTACTTC
CASSVGTGNYEQYF
>TRBD1|TRBJ1-1|.|TRBV4-1
TGCGCCAGCAGCCAGGACGGACAGGGGGCCCAGCGGACTGAAGCTTTCTTT
CASSQDGQGAQRTEAFF
>.|TRBJ1-2|once|TRBV6-5
TGTGCCAGCAGTTCCCTCTTAGATGGCTACACCTTC
CASSSLLDGYTF
>.|TRBJ2-2|.|TRBV6-5
TGTGCCAGCAGTTATCGGGGGGCTCTGGGCGGGGAGCTGTTTTTT
CASSYRGALGGELFF
>TRBD1|TRBJ2-3|.|TRBV4-2
TGTGCCAGCAGCCAAGATGTTGGCCAGGGGGCTGGAGATACGCAGTATTTT
CASSQDVGQGAGDTQYF
>.|TRBJ1-4|.|TRBV7-9
TGTGCCAGCAGCTTACATGGCGGCAGTCCTGGGGAAAAACTGTTTTTT
CASSLHGGSPGEKLFF
>.|TRBJ1-1|.|TRBV29-1
TGCAGCGTTGAGTGGGACCGCGAAGCTTTCTTT
CSVEWDREAFF
>.|TRBJ1-1|few|TRBV21-1
TGTGCCAGCAGCTGTTGTCCCTTGAACACTGAAGCTTTCTTT
CASSCCPLNTEAFF
>TRBD1|TRBJ1-4|.|TRBV18
TGTGCCAGCTCACCGGAGACAGGGAATGAAAAACTGTTTTTT
CASSPETGNEKLFF
>TRBD1|TRBJ2-7|.|TRBV7-2
TGTGCCAGCAGCCCAGTGGGGACAGGGTCCCTATACGAGCAGTACTTC
CASSPVGTGSLYEQYF
>TRBD2|TRBJ2-5|.|TRBV24-1
TGTGCCACCAGTGATTCCGGAGGGACTAGCGGGTTGGGTACCCAGTACTTC
CATSDSGGTSGLGTQYF
>.|TRBJ2-7|once|TRBV2
TGTGCCAGCAGTGAAACGGGCAGGTTGGGTCAGCAGTACTTC
CASSETGRLGQQYF
>TRBD1|TRBJ1-3|.|TRBV5-1
TGCGCCAGCTCTCGACAGGGCCTACCCCCCTCTGGAAACACCATATATTTT
CASSRQGLPPSGNTIYF
>.|TRBJ1-3|.|TRBV19
TGTGCCAGTAGTCCAAATTCTGGAAACACCATATATTTT
CASSPNSGNTIYF
>.|TRBJ1-6|.|TRBV6-1
TGTGCCAGCAGTGAAGTTGGGGATTCACCCCTCCACTTT
CASSEVGDSPLHF
>.|TRBJ1-2|few|TRBV4-1
TGCGCCAGCAGCCCAGGGTTAAACTATGGCTACACCTTC
CASSPGLNYGYTF
>TRBD1|TRBJ2-1|once|TRBV11-2
TGTGCCAGCAGCTTAGATCGGGACAGCAAGAATGAGCAGTTCTTC
CASSLDRDSKNEQFF
>.|TRBJ1-1|.|TRBV2
TGTGCCAGCAGTGAAGCAAGGGGACGAAGCACTGAAGCTTTCTTT
CASSEARGRSTEAFF
>.|TRBJ1-1|.|TRBV9
TGTGCCAGCAGCCCCAGGGCCGGGAGTAACACTGAAGCTTTCTTT
CASSPRAGSNTEAFF
>.|TRBJ2-7|.|TRBV27
TGTGCCAGCAGTTTAATCGGACAGCTCTCCTACGAGCAGTACTTC
CASSLIGQLSYEQYF
>.|TRBJ2-2|.|TRBV2
TGTGCCAGCAGTGCGGGACGCCGGTACACCGGGGAGCTGTTTTTT
CASSAGRRYTGELFF
>.|TRBJ2-2|.|TRBV6-2/TRBV6-3
TGTGCCAGCAGTCCCCCGGGGAGGGGGCGCGGGACCGGGGAGCTGTTTTTT
CASSPPGRGRGTGELFF
>.|TRBJ2-7|.|TRBV18
TGTGCCAGCTCACCACCTAGCAAATACGAGCAGTACTTC
CASSPPSKYEQYF
>.|TRBJ2-1|.|TRBV7-2
TGTGCCAGCAGCTTATTAAGCGGAAACAATGAGCAGTTCTTC
CASSLLSGNNEQFF
>.|TRBJ2-3|.|TRBV12-3/TRBV12-4
TGTGCCAGCAGCTTCCTCACAGATACGCAGTATTTT
CASSFLTDTQYF
>.|TRBJ2-7|once|TRBV12-2
TGTGCAAGTCGCTTAGGGGGACAGGGACCTTTTTACGAGCAGTACTTC
CASRLGGQGPFYEQYF
>.|TRBJ2-7|.|TRBV29-1
TGCAGCGCAGAAGGGCCGTACTACGAGCAGTACTTC
CSAEGPYYEQYF